The 3 T cell receptor beta chains below come from one sample, sequenced in a study of T cells in localized non-small cell lung cancer. Profiled with immunoSEQ multiplex PCR; TCRdb holds only in-frame clones, not every one. The repertoire holds about 12,000 clones, around 88% seen once, with 19% in the top ten. Sequenced material: peripheral blood, taken before any cancer treatment. Every receptor here comes from a male donor aged 60 or over with stage I lung adenocarcinoma.

This sequence joins TRBV6-6 and TRBJ2-5, with D possibly matching TRBD2 (7 bases). In germline, CDR1 is MNHNY, CDR2 SVGAGI (reference sequence). Trimming took off 6 bases at V and 6 bases at J, with 11 bases between the two ends. This CDR3 is 12 amino acids long. The CDR3 sequence: CASRGGTKTQYF. As DNA, the CDR3 is TGTGCCAGCAGGGGAGGGACAAAGACCCAGTACTTC.

CDR3 in amino acids: CASSPSYTDTQYF. Here the CDR3 DNA reads TGCGCCAGCAGCCCATCATACACAGATACGCAGTATTTT. This rearrangement joins TRBV4-1 to TRBJ2-3; no reliable D call. The ends were cut back, 4 bases at V and 2 bases at J, with 7 bases in the middle. CDR1 is MGHRA and CDR2 is YSYEKL in the germline V gene. The CDR3 consists of 13 residues.

This clone was seen once. The chain employs TRBV5-4 and TRBJ2-7, with 7 bases matching TRBD1. The CDR3 is 14 residues long. Germline trimming cut 2 bases from V and 3 bases from J; bases unmatched to any gene: 5. Germline CDR1 SGHNT, CDR2 YYREEE (reference sequence). CDR3: CASSLSAGGYEQYF. CDR3 nucleotide sequence: TGTGCCAGCAGCTTAAGTGCAGGGGGCTACGAGCAGTACTTC.